What follows are 3 T cell receptor beta chains derived from one specimen sequenced in a study of T cell responses to AZD1222 COVID-19 vaccine. Generated by immunoSEQ multiplex PCR, the TCRdb table keeps only in-frame clones and is missing some. This sample has approximately 140,000 clones, with roughly nine tenths found just once. The sample in question was peripheral blood, obtained on day 0 of AZD1222 vaccination. These receptors all stem from an adult in good health.

The V call is TRBV18, the J call TRBJ1-3; D is ambiguous. This CDR3 region has 16 residues. Germline CDR1 reads KGHSH; CDR2 reads LQKENI. V was cut by 3 bases and J by 7 bases, with 19 bases left in between. The DNA for the CDR3 is TGTGCCAGCTCACCGAGCACCGGCAAAGGGTGGAACACCATATATTTT. Translating it yields CASSPSTGKGWNTIYF.

This chain uses TRBV7-8 with TRBJ2-3, with D perhaps being TRBD1 or TRBD2 (7 bases each). V lost 5 bases to trimming and J lost 2 bases, with 20 bases between them. CDR1 SGHVS and CDR2 FQNEAQ come from the germline V gene. This CDR3 is 17 amino acids long. This chain's CDR3 is CASSGRGGSLITDTQYF. CDR3 bases: TGTGCCAGCAGCGGCAGGGGGGGCAGCTTGATCACAGATACGCAGTATTTT. The variable domain in full, completed from reference TRBV7-8 and TRBJ2-3, reads GAGVSQSPRYKVAKRGQDVALRCDPISGHVSLFWYQQALGQGPEFLTYFQNEAQLDKSGLPSDRFFAERPEGSVSTLKIQRTQQEDSAVYLCASSGRGGSLITDTQYFGPGTRLTVL.

This rearrangement joins TRBV20-1 to TRBJ1-2, with unresolved D. V was trimmed by 7 bases and J by 4 bases, leaving 7 bases between them. Germline CDR1 is DFQATT and CDR2 is SNEGSKA (reference sequence). The CDR3 totals 10 residues. For the CDR3, the DNA is TGCAGTGTCTTCGGCTATGGCTACACCTTC. Translation gives CSVFGYGYTF.